This T cell receptor beta chain was found in a study of shared clonotypes between healthy human individuals. Study background: CD4 naive cells filled three plates per donor, CD4 memory three, CD8 naive two and CD8 memory one. Study outcomes and limitations: Naive CD4 clonotypes overlapped across a few donors at roughly 5.1%.

Sequencing was performed with immunoSEQ multiplex PCR; in TCRdb, only in-frame clones are kept and a portion is missing. This sample has about 1.5 million clones; 96% occur once, and the top ten carry 0.95% to 1.5%. The study drew its donors from healthy HIV-negative adults without recent acute infections or vaccinations. CDR1 is SGHRS, CDR2 YFSETQ, per germline. With V trimmed by 0 bases and J by 12 bases, 4 bases remained unmatched. The length of the CDR3 is 13 residues. On this clone itself: The antigen remains unidentified.

The rearrangement links TRBV5-1 to TRBJ1-4, with TRBD1 identical over 8 bases. Material for sequencing was naive CD4+ T cells sorted from blood. The subset denotes: CD45RA+ positively selected. The clonotype comes from a man aged 25 to 45 in good health. The CDR3 loop is CASSLAPTGELFF. The CDR3 DNA is TGCGCCAGCAGCTTGGCCCCGACAGGGGAACTGTTTTTT.